The source of this TCR beta chain is a study of shared clonotypes between healthy human individuals. Trimming took 2 bases from V and 5 from J, leaving 6 bases between them. CDR1 and CDR2 from the germline V gene are MDHEN and SYDVKM. The CDR3 spans 13 residues. Sequencing was performed with immunoSEQ multiplex PCR; in TCRdb, only in-frame clones are kept and a portion is missing. The table includes 1.6 million or so clones, less than 99% detected once. Sequencing input: naive CD4+ T cells sorted from blood. Stated subset: CD45RA+ positively selected. This TCR was sampled from a young man in good health. This rearrangement joins TRBV28 to TRBJ2-2; D is unclear. The CDR3 is CASSLRFTGELFF. The CDR3 region has the DNA TGTGCCAGCAGTTTACGGTTTACCGGGGAGCTGTTTTTT.